Below, 16 T cell receptor beta chains from the same sample are listed, as sequenced in a study of shared clonotypes between healthy human individuals. Only in-frame clones appear in the TCRdb table, and some are missing; sequencing was by immunoSEQ multiplex PCR. The table lists some 500,000 clones, around 77% of them singletons. Material for sequencing was PBMCs. The source is a woman aged 35 to 49 in good health. Some clones in this sample may be carry-over from other donors' samples.

The chain combines TRBV2 with TRBJ2-1; TRBD2 matches at 14 bases. V shed 10 bases, J shed 7 bases, and the junction held 9 bases outside the gene matches. The CDR3 runs to 15 residues. Germline CDR1 SNHLY, CDR2 FYNNEI. The CDR3 coding sequence is TGTGCCACCGCCGGGACTAGCGGGAGAGATAATGAGCAGTTCTTC. It is translated as CATAGTSGRDNEQFF.

This clone was detected only once. V gene TRBV4-2 combines with J gene TRBJ2-1; 13 bases are a match to TRBD2. Germline V gene lookup returns CDR1 LGHNA and CDR2 YNFKEQ. Trimming cost V 3 bases and J 7 bases; bases outside gene matches: 3. The CDR3 is 15 residues long. CDR3 DNA: TGTGCCAGCAGCCACGGACTAGCGGGAGTAAATGAGCAGTTCTTC. Protein product: CASSHGLAGVNEQFF.

The genes are TRBV7-2 and TRBJ2-7, with D tentatively TRBD1 or TRBD2 (5 bases each). Per the germline V gene, CDR1 is SGHTA and CDR2 is FQGNSA. V dropped 3 bases and J dropped 6 bases, with 18 bases sitting between them. The CDR3 runs 15 residues. CDR3 in DNA: TGTGCCAGCAGCTTTATCCGGGACCCCGGCGCCGAGCAGTACTTC. Translation: CASSFIRDPGAEQYF.

The J gene is TRBJ1-1, the V gene TRBV19, with D perhaps matching TRBD1 (5 bases). Germline CDR1 is LNHDA and CDR2 is SQIVND (reference sequence). The CDR3 consists of 15 residues. V gave up 5 bases and J gave up 7 bases, with 20 bases separating them. CDR3 sequence: CASSPPPRGDSEAFF. The CDR3 DNA reads TGTGCCAGTAGTCCCCCCCCTCGTGGAGACAGTGAAGCTTTCTTT. The full variable domain, with the rest looked up from reference TRBV19 and TRBJ1-1, is DGGITQSPKYLFRKEGQNVTLSCEQNLNHDAMYWYRQDPGQGLRLIYYSQIVNDFQKGDIAEGYSVSREKKESFPLTVTSAQKNPTAFYLCASSPPPRGDSEAFFGQGTRLTVV.

This chain joins TRBV28 and TRBJ2-7, with D possibly being TRBD2 (6 bases). The V gene's germline CDR1 is MDHEN and CDR2 SYDVKM. This CDR3 is 16 amino acids long. V dropped 5 bases and J dropped 1 base, with 18 bases sitting between them. The CDR3 spells CASSIGPSGRSYEQYF. In nucleotides, the CDR3 is TGTGCCAGCAGTATCGGTCCCTCAGGGAGGTCCTACGAGCAGTACTTC.

In its sample, this clone was seen many times. The chain couples TRBV5-8 to TRBJ2-3, with D maybe TRBD1 (6 bases). The CDR3 has 13 amino acids. V lost 3 bases to trimming and J lost 4 bases, with 9 bases between them. Germline lookup yields CDR1 SGHTS and CDR2 YDEGEE. The DNA of the CDR3 is TGTGCCAGCAGCTATCCAGGGGCAGATACGCAGTATTTT. Its protein is CASSYPGADTQYF.

The chain joins TRBV6-1 to TRBJ2-5; D is perhaps TRBD1 (6 bases). The J call could be wrong; TRBJ2-7 is a better fit for the DNA end. The CDR3 has 14 amino acids. Germline V CDR1 and CDR2: MNHNS, SASEGT. The CDR3 nucleotides read TGTGCCAGCAGTGAACAGGGGAATCACTACGAGCAGTACTTC. Protein: CASSEQGNHYEQYF.

This clone was seen only a few times. The V call is TRBV5-1, the J call TRBJ2-7; 10 bases are a match to TRBD2. This CDR3 has 15 amino acids. J gave up 6 bases and V 1 base, and 7 bases lay outside the gene matches. Germline values: CDR1 SGHRS, CDR2 YFSETQ. CDR3 protein: CASSLTSGNGVEQYF. The CDR3 DNA is TGCGCCAGCAGCTTGACTAGCGGGAACGGGGTCGAGCAGTACTTC.

About this clone itself: A read error is the likely source, as a far larger clone sits one nucleotide away. Other DNA sequences in the same sample also yield this CDR3. The CDR3 spells CASSLVGNTGELFF. CDR3 bases: TGCGCCAGCAGCTTGGTAGGGAACACCGGGGAGCTGTTTTTT. The genes are TRBV5-1 and TRBJ2-2; D is uncertain. This CDR3 region has 14 residues. V shed 0 bases and J shed 1 base, with 4 bases lying between them. CDR1 is SGHRS and CDR2 is YFSETQ in the germline V gene.

This chain joins TRBV2 and TRBJ1-5, with 7 positions matching TRBD1. V trimming: 4 bases; J trimming: 4 bases; junction bases outside the gene matches: 4. Germline CDR1 reads SNHLY; CDR2 reads FYNNEI. This CDR3 comprises 14 residues. As DNA, the CDR3 is TGTGCCAGCAGTGTACAGGGGTATAATCAGCCCCAGCATTTT. This encodes CASSVQGYNQPQHF.

Comment on this clone: This likely came from a read error, as a far larger clone is one base away. The same CDR3 also results from other DNA sequences found in this sample. V usage is TRBV15 and J usage is TRBJ2-6; D may be TRBD2 (6 bases). Germline loops: CDR1 LNHNV, CDR2 YYDKDF (reference sequence). The CDR3 length is 17 residues. V shed 3 bases and J shed 0 bases, with 12 bases lying between them. CDR3 region: CATSREGTSSGANVLTF. CDR3 DNA: TGTGCCACCAGCAGGGAGGGAACCAGCTCTGGGGCCAACGTCCTGACTTTC. Complete variable domain (other parts from reference TRBV15 and TRBJ2-6): DAMVIQNPRYQVTQFGKPVTLSCSQTLNHNVMYWYQQKSSQAPKLLFHYYDKDFNNEADTPDNFQSRRPNTSFCFLDIRSPGLGDTAMYLCATSREGTSSGANVLTFGAGSRLTVL.

This clone was seen a few times. This chain links TRBV6-1 with TRBJ2-3, with TRBD2 matching over 11 bases. The length of the CDR3 is 16 residues. Unmatched junction bases numbered 9, after V lost 2 bases and J lost 8 bases. Germline CDR1 is MNHNS and CDR2 is SASEGT. The CDR3 loop is CASSENTSGSFATQYF. In DNA, the CDR3 is TGTGCCAGCAGTGAAAACACTAGCGGGAGTTTCGCTACGCAGTATTTT.

The V gene is TRBV5-1, the J gene TRBJ2-1; possible D gene TRBD2, 5 bases. V lost 6 bases and J lost 4, with 11 bases in between. The length of the CDR3 is 13 residues. CDR1 is SGHRS and CDR2 is YFSETQ in the germline V gene. The CDR3 spells CASTTEDYNEQFF. CDR3 in DNA: TGCGCCAGCACCACGGAGGATTACAATGAGCAGTTCTTC.

The V and J genes are TRBV6-5 and TRBJ2-5; 12 bases are shared with TRBD2. The CDR3 covers 15 residues. J gave up 5 bases and V 5 bases, and 6 bases lay outside the gene matches. Germline loops: CDR1 MNHEY, CDR2 SVGAGI. The DNA of the CDR3 is TGTGCCAGCAGTAAGACTAGCGGGAGACTTGAGACCCAGTACTTC. It codes for CASSKTSGRLETQYF.

On this clone: One base separates it from a far larger clone, so it is likely a read error. The genes are TRBV9 and TRBJ2-5; 15 bases align to TRBD2. There are 15 residues in the CDR3. Germline trimming cut 4 bases from V and 5 bases from J; bases unmatched to any gene: 3. CDR1 and CDR2 from the germline V gene are SGDLS and YYNGEE. The CDR3 region has the DNA TGTGCCAGCAGCCTAGGACTAGCGGGAGGGGAGACCCAGTACTTC. Protein: CASSLGLAGGETQYF.

The rearrangement links TRBV29-1 to TRBJ2-3; D tentatively reads TRBD1 or TRBD2 (6 bases each). Per germline, CDR1 SQVTM and CDR2 ANQGSEA. The CDR3 is 14 residues long. The V gene lost 7 bases and the J gene lost 0 bases, with 14 bases spanning the gap. The CDR3 DNA sequence: TGCAGCGCGGAGGGGGAGTCGAGCACAGATACGCAGTATTTT. It codes for CSAEGESSTDTQYF.